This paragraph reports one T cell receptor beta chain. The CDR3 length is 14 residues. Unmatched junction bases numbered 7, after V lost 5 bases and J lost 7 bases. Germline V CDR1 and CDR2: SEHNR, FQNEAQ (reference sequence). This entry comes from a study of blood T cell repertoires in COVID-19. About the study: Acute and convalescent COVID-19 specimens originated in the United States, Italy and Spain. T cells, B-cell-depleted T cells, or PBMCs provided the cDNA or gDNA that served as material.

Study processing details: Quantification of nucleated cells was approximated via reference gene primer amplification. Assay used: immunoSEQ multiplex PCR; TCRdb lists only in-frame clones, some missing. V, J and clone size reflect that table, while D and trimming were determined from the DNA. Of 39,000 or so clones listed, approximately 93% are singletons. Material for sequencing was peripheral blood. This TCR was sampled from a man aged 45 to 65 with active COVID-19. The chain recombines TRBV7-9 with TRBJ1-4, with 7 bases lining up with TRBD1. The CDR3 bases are TGTGCCAGCAGCCCCGACAGGGAACGTGAAAAACTGTTTTTT. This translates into CASSPDREREKLFF.